This T cell receptor beta chain was captured by sequencing in a study of Graves' ophthalmopathy and Graves' hyperthyroidism. Whole-study context: Peripheral blood collection took place at initial diagnosis, before any treatment.

The CDR3 runs 16 residues. Trimming cost V 0 bases and J 4 bases, with 16 bases left between them. The germline V gene encodes CDR1 PRHDT and CDR2 FYEKMQ (reference sequence). Ten or more counts support this clonotype. Its antigen is still unknown. Regarding the study as a whole: It was with 65% to 71% sensitivity and about 72% specificity that the model predicted ophthalmopathy progression.

Transcripts of RNA were the source for amplifying TCR beta CDR3 regions. HTBI primers were used in a first-round RT-PCR, which preceded a second-round multiplex PCR. TCRdb redid the calling of the multiplex PCR reads with MiXCR, one entry per CDR3 protein. The sample lists 620,000 or so distinct CDR3 sequences; over 20% were seen once. This sequence originates from a young woman with stable Graves' hyperthyroidism. Some clones in this sample may be carry-over from other donors' samples. The source material was peripheral blood. The V gene is TRBV13, the J gene TRBJ2-7; D gene unclear. The CDR3 coding sequence is TGTGCCAGCAGCTTAGGAAGGGATCCTCGGTTTTACGAGCAGTACTTC. Residues: CASSLGRDPRFYEQYF.